This T cell receptor beta chain came from a study of T cell responses to AZD1222 COVID-19 vaccine. Sequencing used immunoSEQ multiplex PCR; TCRdb keeps in-frame clones, though not all of them. The table has 140,000 to 150,000 clones, 85% to 95% seen once. Regarding this clone: Its specificity is unknown.

Regarding the study as a whole: Baseline serostatus was positive in only a handful of AZD1222 recipients. Clonal diversity may have been underestimated, and the donors were mostly white British, with more females than males.

V was trimmed by 4 bases and J by 1 base, leaving 7 bases between them. Germline V gene sequence: CDR1 SGHVS, CDR2 FNYEAQ. This CDR3 has 13 residues. The receptor was isolated from an adult in good health. This chain uses TRBV7-6 with TRBJ1-1; D gene uncertain. The sequenced sample was peripheral blood, obtained on day 0 of AZD1222 vaccination. As DNA, the CDR3 is TGTGCCAGCAGCTCGACTCGGAACACTGAAGCTTTCTTT. It specifies CASSSTRNTEAFF.